These T cell receptor beta chains were read from a single sample in a study of T cell changes during pregnancy in multiple sclerosis. Libraries were prepared by immunoSEQ multiplex PCR; TCRdb keeps only in-frame clonotypes and omits some of them. The table shows 35,000 to 50,000 clones, with about nine tenths occurring only once. Sequenced here: CD4+ T cells from peripheral blood mononuclear cells, sampled in the first trimester of pregnancy. All receptors come from a female donor with multiple sclerosis, enrolled in a pregnancy study. The CDR3 runs from the conserved cysteine through the conserved F or W. The D gene is left open where the match is weak. Expanded clones get a size class; other rows say once, few or many, or leave the size out.

clone size,J gene,D gene,V gene,CDR3 protein,CDR3 DNA
.,TRBJ2-3,TRBD2,TRBV28,CASTGASGVRRAQYF,TGTGCCAGCACGGGGGCTAGCGGGGTCCGCCGGGCGCAGTATTTT
.,TRBJ2-1,.,TRBV5-4,CASSQQAVRSHEQFF,TGTGCCAGCAGCCAACAAGCGGTGAGATCCCATGAGCAGTTCTTC
.,TRBJ1-4,.,TRBV27,CASSLKGAGEKLFF,TGTGCCAGCAGTTTAAAGGGTGCGGGTGAAAAACTGTTTTTT
once,TRBJ2-7,.,TRBV19,CASTSDNTFDEQYF,TGTGCCAGTACCTCGGACAATACCTTTGACGAGCAGTACTTC
.,TRBJ1-5,TRBD1,TRBV19,CASVGQGVYQPQHF,TGTGCCAGCGTCGGACAGGGCGTTTATCAGCCCCAGCATTTT
.,TRBJ2-1,TRBD1,TRBV23-1,CASSQRTGSYNEQFF,TGCGCCAGCAGTCAGAGGACAGGGTCCTACAATGAGCAGTTCTTC
once,TRBJ2-3,TRBD2,TRBV5-4,CASSTGRTTDTQYF,TGTGCCAGCAGCACCGGGAGGACCACAGATACGCAGTATTTT
.,TRBJ2-7,TRBD1,TRBV27,CASRQGASYEQYF,TGTGCCAGCAGACAGGGGGCCTCCTACGAGCAGTACTTC
.,TRBJ1-1,TRBD1,TRBV5-4,CASSSARTGGALVTAFF,TGTGCCAGCAGCTCGGCCCGTACAGGGGGCGCTCTTGTCACTGCTTTCTTT
.,TRBJ2-7,TRBD1,TRBV5-1,CASKNGDRDYEQYF,TGCGCCAGCAAAAATGGGGACAGGGACTACGAGCAGTACTTC
.,TRBJ1-4,.,TRBV18,CASSPLGRNEKLFF,TGTGCCAGCTCACCACTAGGCAGGAATGAAAAACTGTTTTTT
.,TRBJ2-1,.,TRBV20-1,CSAPMPPVF,TGCAGTGCTCCTATGCCGCCGGTCTTC
.,TRBJ1-5,.,TRBV19,CASSIGYGGVDQPQHF,TGTGCCAGTAGTATAGGATACGGAGGGGTCGATCAGCCCCAGCATTTT
.,TRBJ2-5,TRBD2,TRBV28,CASSLSATSGRGGQETQYF,TGTGCCAGCAGTTTATCGGCCACTAGCGGGAGGGGGGGCCAAGAGACCCAGTACTTC